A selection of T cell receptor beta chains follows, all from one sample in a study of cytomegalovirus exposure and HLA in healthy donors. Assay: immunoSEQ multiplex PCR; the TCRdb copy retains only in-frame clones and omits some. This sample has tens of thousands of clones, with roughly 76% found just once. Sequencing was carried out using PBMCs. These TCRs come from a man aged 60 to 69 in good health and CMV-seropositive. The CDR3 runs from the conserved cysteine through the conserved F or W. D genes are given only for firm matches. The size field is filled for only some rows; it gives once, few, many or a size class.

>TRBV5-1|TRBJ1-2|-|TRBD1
TGCGCCAGCAGCTTGGACAGGGGCGCGGAAGGCTACACCTTC
CASSLDRGAEGYTF
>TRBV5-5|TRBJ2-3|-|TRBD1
TGTGCCAGCAGCTTGGGCCGTGACAGGGGGGGTACGCAGTATTTT
CASSLGRDRGGTQYF
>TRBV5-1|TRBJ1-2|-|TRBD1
TGCGCCAGCAGCGTGGGGCAGGGGGCTTATGGCTACACCTTC
CASSVGQGAYGYTF
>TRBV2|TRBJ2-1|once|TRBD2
TGTGCCAGCAGTCCTTGGACGGCTAGCGGGAGTAGTTACAATGAGCAGTTCTTC
CASSPWTASGSSYNEQFF
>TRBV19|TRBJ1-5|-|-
TGTGCCAGTAGTATAGACCAGGGAATGGTCAATCAGCCCCAGCATTTT
CASSIDQGMVNQPQHF
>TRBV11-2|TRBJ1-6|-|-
TGTGCCAGCACCTCGTGGAGGTCGAATTCACCCCTCCACTTT
CASTSWRSNSPLHF
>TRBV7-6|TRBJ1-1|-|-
TGTGCCAGCAGCTCCCTTGGACAGCTAGTGAACACTGAAGCTTTCTTT
CASSSLGQLVNTEAFF
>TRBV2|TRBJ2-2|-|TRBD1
TGTGCCAGCAGTGCGACAGGGGCGAGTGGCGGGGAGCTGTTTTTT
CASSATGASGGELFF
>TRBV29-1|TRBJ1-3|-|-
TGCAGCGTTGAAGATGGGCACGACTCTGGAAACACCATATATTTT
CSVEDGHDSGNTIYF
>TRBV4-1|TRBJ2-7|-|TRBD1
TGCGCCAGCAGCCAAGAGCTCTCGGGACAGACCTACGAGCAGTACTTC
CASSQELSGQTYEQYF
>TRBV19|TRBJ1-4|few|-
TGTGCCAGTCGTAGTACAGCAACTAATGAAAAACTGTTTTTT
CASRSTATNEKLFF
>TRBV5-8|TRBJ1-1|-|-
TGTGCCAGCAGCTTAGTAGTAGGGGGGGGCGCTGAAGCTTTCTTT
CASSLVVGGGAEAFF
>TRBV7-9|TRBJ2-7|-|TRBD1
TGTGCCAGCAGCCCGACGACAGGGGGTTCCGTCTACGAGCAGTACTTC
CASSPTTGGSVYEQYF
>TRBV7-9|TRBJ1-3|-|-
TGTGCCAGCAGCTCTCAGGGGACCGTCTCTGGAAACACCATATATTTT
CASSSQGTVSGNTIYF
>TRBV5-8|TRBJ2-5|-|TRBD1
TGTGCCAGCAGCTTGGTTTGGACAGGGCTAGGCGGACAAGAGACCCAGTACTTC
CASSLVWTGLGGQETQYF
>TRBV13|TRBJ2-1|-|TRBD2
TGTGCCAGCAGCCCCGGACTAGCGGGAGGCCCCCGAGATAATGAGCAGTTCTTC
CASSPGLAGGPRDNEQFF
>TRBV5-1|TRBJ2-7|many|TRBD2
TGCGCCAGCAGCTTGGAAGCGGGGCTGTCCTACGAGCAGTACTTC
CASSLEAGLSYEQYF
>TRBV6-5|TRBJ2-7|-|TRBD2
TGTGCCAGCAGTCCGACTAGCGGAAGCTCCTACGAGCAGTACTTC
CASSPTSGSSYEQYF
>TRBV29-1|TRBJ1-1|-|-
TGCAGCGTTGAAGGGGTGAGGGTCACGCGACTAAACACTGAAGCTTTCTTT
CSVEGVRVTRLNTEAFF
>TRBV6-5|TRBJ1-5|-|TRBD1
TGTGCCACTAGACAGGGCCCGATAGATCAGCCCCAGCATTTT
CATRQGPIDQPQHF
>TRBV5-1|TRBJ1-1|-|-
TGCGCCAGCAGCTTGGGTCACTTGAACACTGAAGCTTTCTTT
CASSLGHLNTEAFF
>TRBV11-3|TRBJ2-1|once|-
TGTGCCAGCAGCCCCCCAGGGATCCAGGGGAATAATGAGCAGTTCTTC
CASSPPGIQGNNEQFF
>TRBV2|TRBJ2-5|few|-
TGTGCCAGCAGTGAGGCGGCTCGGGGGGAGACCCAGTACTTC
CASSEAARGETQYF
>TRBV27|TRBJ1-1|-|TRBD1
TGTGCCAGCCGGGGGACAGGGGTAAACACTGAAGCTTTCTTT
CASRGTGVNTEAFF